These 15 T cell receptor beta chains were sequenced from one sample in a study of T-cell reconstitution after alpha-beta-depleted transplantation in children. Preparing the TCRbeta library involved the use of unique molecular identifiers. TCRdb re-called the PCR reads through MiXCR, storing one row per CDR3 protein. The table lists roughly 89,000 distinct CDR3 sequences, more than 9% of them singletons, with approximately 13% in the top ten. The starting material was PBMCs from the stem cell graft donor, obtained from the stem cell graft. These receptors were obtained from a human donor who donated a stem cell graft to a child with inherited bone marrow failure.

This clonotype showed up many times. The chain is built from TRBV29-1 and TRBJ2-1; 11 nucleotides match TRBD2. Germline V lookup: CDR1 SQVTM, CDR2 ANQGSEA. The length of the CDR3 is 16 residues. The V segment lost 3 bases and the J segment 7 bases; nucleotides outside the gene matches: 11. The CDR3: CSVDLAGGRYGNEQFF. The CDR3 DNA is TGCAGCGTTGACCTAGCGGGAGGTAGATATGGGAATGAGCAGTTCTTC.

This clonotype was seen at least ten times. This chain connects TRBV5-1 to TRBJ2-7; 7 bases line up with TRBD2. The V gene's germline CDR1 is SGHRS and CDR2 YFSETQ. V lost 4 bases and J lost 3; bases outside the gene matches: 13. The CDR3 extends over 16 amino acids. CDR3 sequence (DNA): TGCGCCAGCAGCCAATTCGGGCGGGGGTACATCTACGAGCAGTACTTC. This translates into CASSQFGRGYIYEQYF.

Many counts were recorded for this clonotype. The chain uses TRBV4-1 and TRBJ2-3, with 7 bases fitting TRBD2. The ends lost 1 base at V and 0 bases at J; junction bases unmatched: 7. The CDR3 loop spans 17 amino acids. Germline CDR1 reads MGHRA; CDR2 reads YSYEKL. The DNA of the CDR3 is TGCGCCAGCAGCCAAGGCCCAGCGGGGACTAGCACAGATACGCAGTATTTT. Encoded protein: CASSQGPAGTSTDTQYF.

This clonotype was recorded at least ten times. The rearrangement links TRBV5-1 to TRBJ2-3, with 9 bases matching TRBD1. There are 14 residues in the CDR3. J was trimmed by 7 bases and V by 3 bases; bases with no gene match: 6. Germline V gene lookup returns CDR1 SGHRS and CDR2 YFSETQ. Here the CDR3 reads CASSYDRGGNTQYF. The CDR3 region has the DNA TGCGCCAGCAGCTACGACAGGGGGGGGAATACGCAGTATTTT.

This clonotype has at least ten counts. The J gene is TRBJ2-3, the V gene TRBV12-3 or TRBV12-4, with a tentative D call TRBD2 (6 bases). This CDR3 has 14 amino acids. Trimming removed 7 bases at V and 1 base at J, with 12 bases between. CDR3: CASKVRGGTDTQYF. The CDR3 DNA reads TGTGCCAGCAAAGTCCGCGGGGGCACAGATACGCAGTATTTT.

At least ten counts were recorded for this clonotype. V and J are TRBV27 and TRBJ2-1; TRBD2 aligns across 7 bases. This CDR3 contains 15 residues. Trimming cost V 7 bases and J 4 bases; bases outside gene matches: 10. Germline V CDR1 and CDR2: MNHEY, SMNVEV (reference sequence). The CDR3 region has the DNA TGTGCCAGCACCCAAATGGGGGGGGGATACAATGAGCAGTTCTTC. Its protein is CASTQMGGGYNEQFF.

This clonotype was detected a few times. The chain recombines TRBV9 with TRBJ2-2, with D uncertain. CDR3 length: 13 amino acids. CDR1 and CDR2 (germline): SGDLS, YYNGEE. Trimming pared 1 base from V and 5 bases from J, leaving 6 bases between. CDR3: CASSVFVTGELFF. The CDR3 DNA reads as TGTGCCAGCAGCGTATTTGTAACCGGGGAGCTGTTTTTT.

Ten or more counts support this clonotype. The gene calls are TRBV29-1 and TRBJ1-2; D is perhaps TRBD1 (5 bases). Germline V gene lookup returns CDR1 SQVTM and CDR2 ANQGSEA. V lost 8 bases to trimming and J lost 8 bases, with 12 bases between them. This CDR3 has 10 residues. The CDR3 sequence: CSTDRMGYTF. CDR3 nucleotide sequence: TGCAGCACCGACAGAATGGGCTACACCTTC.

This clonotype was counted at least ten times. The chain joins TRBV3-1 to TRBJ1-5; D gene unclear. The germline V gene has CDR1 LGHDT and CDR2 YNNKEL (reference sequence). The V end lost 1 base, the J end lost 5 bases, and 12 bases lay between the germline ends. The CDR3 length is 15 residues. The CDR3: CASSQGPHGDQPQHF. The CDR3 nucleotides read TGTGCCAGCAGCCAAGGGCCCCACGGGGATCAGCCCCAGCATTTT.

This clonotype has a count of ten or more. This sequence joins TRBV9 and TRBJ2-7, with 12 bases aligning to TRBD2. The CDR3 consists of 16 residues. Germline CDR1 and CDR2: SGDLS and YYNGEE. With V trimmed by 0 bases and J by 3 bases, 4 bases remained unmatched. The CDR3 loop is CASSVGGLAGNYEQYF. DNA of the CDR3: TGTGCCAGCAGCGTAGGCGGACTAGCGGGAAACTACGAGCAGTACTTC. Based on the CDR3 plus reference TRBV9 and TRBJ2-7, the full variable domain is DSGVTQTPKHLITATGQRVTLRCSPRSGDLSVYWYQQSLDQGLQFLIQYYNGEERAKGNILERFSAQQFPDLHSELNLSSLELGDSALYFCASSVGGLAGNYEQYFGPGTRLTVT.

This clonotype was seen repeatedly, ten times or more. This chain links TRBV4-2 with TRBJ2-1; 9 nucleotides agree with TRBD2. This CDR3 is 16 amino acids long. The germline gives CDR1 LGHNA, CDR2 YNFKEQ. Unmatched junction bases numbered 7, after V lost 0 bases and J lost 7 bases. CDR3 amino acids: CASSQEGGRAGNEQFF. Written as DNA, the CDR3 is TGTGCCAGCAGCCAAGAGGGCGGGAGGGCCGGGAATGAGCAGTTCTTC.

This clonotype has only a few counts. A much bigger clone sits one base away, suggesting this may be a read error. The chain employs TRBV11-1 and TRBJ1-1; D may be TRBD1 (5 bases). V was clipped by 0 bases and J by 6 bases, with 14 bases between them. The CDR3 is 15 amino acids. Germline values: CDR1 SGHAT, CDR2 FQDESV (reference sequence). The CDR3 bases are TGTGCCAGCAGCTTAGCCGCAGGGAGCCGCGCTGAAGCTTTCTTT. Translation gives CASSLAAGSRAEAFF.

The rearrangement uses TRBV20-1 and TRBJ1-5; TRBD1 is a possible D gene (5 bases). Trimming left V 3 bases short and J 3 bases short, with 9 bases between. Looked up from germline, CDR1 is DFQATT and CDR2 is SNEGSKA (reference sequence). The CDR3 runs 13 residues. The chain's CDR3 is CSASEDINQPQHF. The DNA of the CDR3 is TGCAGTGCTAGTGAGGACATCAATCAGCCCCAGCATTTT.

This clonotype was seen at least ten times. The chain links TRBV7-2 to TRBJ2-1, with D possibly TRBD1 on 6 matching bases. Germline loops: CDR1 SGHTA, CDR2 FQGNSA. The V and J ends lost 3 bases and 0 bases respectively, with 15 bases between them. This CDR3 is built from 17 residues. This CDR3 is CASSFRQVSSSYNEQFF. The CDR3 DNA reads as TGTGCCAGCAGCTTCCGACAGGTTTCCAGCTCCTACAATGAGCAGTTCTTC.

This clonotype appeared many times. The V call is TRBV20-1, the J call TRBJ1-1; tentative D call: TRBD1 (5 bases). The CDR3 runs 15 residues. The V and J ends lost 5 bases and 1 base respectively, with 17 bases between them. The V gene's germline CDR1 is DFQATT and CDR2 SNEGSKA (reference sequence). Here the CDR3 DNA reads TGCAGTGCTGGGGCTCCCGGGGCGGGGAACACTGAAGCTTTCTTT. Translation gives CSAGAPGAGNTEAFF.